Below, 12 T cell receptor beta chains from the same sample are listed, as sequenced in a study of T cells in narcolepsy (dated by TCRdb to the late 2010s). Preparation of the library involved the immunoSEQ multiplex PCR assay. In its TCRdb copy, this immuneACCESS table keeps in-frame sequences only and misses some clones. Where compared with another copy, unresolved V genes explain less than half of these, and the others have no known cause. The sample contains roughly 25,000 clones, less than 65% of them found a single time. 9.5% to 15% of the sample goes to the ten largest clones. The material sequenced was memory (CD45RA-) CD4+ T cells from blood. What the cell subset or site label conveys for this sample: memory T cells sorted ex vivo from peripheral blood. These receptors were collected from a human donor in good health.

V is TRBV2 and J is TRBJ2-2; perhaps TRBD2 as D (5 bases). Trimming took off 3 bases at V and 5 bases at J, with 13 bases between the two ends. The CDR3 has 15 amino acids. The V gene's germline CDR1 is SNHLY and CDR2 FYNNEI. In DNA, the CDR3 is TGTGCCAGCAGTGATTACTTTACGGGGACCGGGGAGCTGTTTTTT. It codes for CASSDYFTGTGELFF.

The chain uses TRBV7-3 and TRBJ2-3, with 7 bases matching TRBD1. The trim removed 5 bases at V and 3 bases at J, leaving 8 bases unmatched. The CDR3 is 15 residues long. From germline, CDR1 is SGHTA and CDR2 FQGTGA. CDR3 DNA sequence: TGTGCCAGCAGCATACAGGGGTTGGCGACAGATACGCAGTATTTT. Residues: CASSIQGLATDTQYF.

The chain joins TRBV2 to TRBJ2-2; D remains ambiguous. Germline CDR1 is SNHLY and CDR2 is FYNNEI. The V end was cut by 7 bases, the J end by 1 base, with 10 bases between. This CDR3 is 14 amino acids long. The CDR3 DNA sequence: TGTGCCAGCATGGCCCTGATGAACACCGGGGAGCTGTTTTTT. Translated: CASMALMNTGELFF. The full variable domain, completed using reference TRBV2 and TRBJ2-2, is EPEVTQTPSHQVTQMGQEVILRCVPISNHLYFYWYRQILGQKVEFLVSFYNNEISEKSEIFDDQFSVERPDGSNFTLKIRSTKLEDSAMYFCASMALMNTGELFFGEGSRLTVL.

The V call is TRBV18, the J call TRBJ1-2; TRBD1 is a possible D gene (5 bases). CDR1 and CDR2 (germline): KGHSH, LQKENI. Trimming took 6 bases from V and 7 from J, leaving 12 bases between them. CDR3 size: 12 residues. This chain's CDR3 is CASSLQGGGYTF. The CDR3 DNA reads as TGTGCCAGCTCCCTCCAGGGAGGTGGCTACACCTTC.

The chain recombines TRBV5-1 with TRBJ2-2; TRBD2 aligns across 7 bases. CDR3 length: 16 residues. J lost 2 bases, V lost 3 bases, and 7 bases had no gene match. Germline CDR1 SGHRS, CDR2 YFSETQ. This CDR3 reads CASSSRERGNTGELFF. The CDR3 DNA reads TGCGCCAGCAGCTCCCGGGAGCGGGGCAACACCGGGGAGCTGTTTTTT.

With respect to this clone: A junction boundary mismatches the germline segment, possibly from a read error. Other DNA sequences in the sample encode the same CDR3. The CDR3 spells CASSQGAGNTEAFF. The CDR3 DNA reads as TGCGCCAGCAGCCAAGGCGCGGGGAACACCGAAGCTTTCTTT. The chain is built from TRBV4-3 and TRBJ1-1; D is ambiguous. The CDR3 contains 14 residues. CDR1 and CDR2 (germline): LGHNA, YSLEER.

V gene TRBV5-4 combines with J gene TRBJ2-4; 9 nucleotides align to TRBD2. Germline V gives CDR1 SGHNT, CDR2 YYREEE (reference sequence). CDR3 length: 18 amino acids. V shed 4 bases and J 0 bases; nucleotides not matched to a gene: 11. CDR3 residues: CASSPGTSGQLAKNIQYF. CDR3 nucleotides: TGTGCCAGCAGCCCAGGAACTAGCGGGCAACTAGCCAAAAACATTCAGTACTTC.

This chain uses TRBV5-1 with TRBJ2-2; 7 bases are a match to TRBD1. The CDR3 runs 14 residues. Looked up from germline, CDR1 is SGHRS and CDR2 is YFSETQ. The trim removed 4 bases at V and 3 bases at J, leaving 3 bases unmatched. As DNA, the CDR3 is TGCGCCAGCAGCAACCAGGGGGACACCGGGGAGCTGTTTTTT. Translation: CASSNQGDTGELFF.

The chain employs TRBV6-8 and TRBJ1-2; 9 positions agree with TRBD1. The CDR3 has 13 amino acids. The ends lost 2 bases at V and 8 bases at J; junction bases unmatched: 3. CDR1 and CDR2 from the germline V gene are MNHGY and SAAAGT. CDR3 in DNA: TGTGCCAGCAGTTACAGGGACAGGGAGGGCTACACCTTC. Protein: CASSYRDREGYTF.

For the CDR3, the DNA is TGTGCCAGTAGTATGGGGCTTGGGACCCAGTACTTC. This sequence encodes CASSMGLGTQYF. The V and J genes are TRBV19 and TRBJ2-5; D is perhaps TRBD1 (5 bases). Between the trimmed V and J ends, which lost 3 bases and 7 bases, there was a span of 9 bases. CDR3 length: 12 residues. The germline gives CDR1 LNHDA, CDR2 SQIVND (reference sequence). Variable domain in full (rest from reference TRBV19 and TRBJ2-5): DGGITQSPKYLFRKEGQNVTLSCEQNLNHDAMYWYRQDPGQGLRLIYYSQIVNDFQKGDIAEGYSVSREKKESFPLTVTSAQKNPTAFYLCASSMGLGTQYFGPGTRLLVL.

The V and J genes are TRBV2 and TRBJ2-5; unclear D gene. The germline gives CDR1 SNHLY, CDR2 FYNNEI. V lost 4 bases and J 3 bases, leaving 9 bases between the germline ends. This CDR3 has 13 amino acids. CDR3 nucleotide sequence: TGTGCCAGCAGTGGAGGACGGGAAGAGACCCAGTACTTC. It encodes CASSGGREETQYF.

This chain links TRBV21-1 with TRBJ1-1. TRBV21-1 is labeled a pseudogene. The CDR3 extends over 14 amino acids. The CDR3 DNA reads TGTGCCAGCAGCAAAGAAAGGGACTCTACTGAAGCTTTCTTT. It encodes CASSKERDSTEAFF.